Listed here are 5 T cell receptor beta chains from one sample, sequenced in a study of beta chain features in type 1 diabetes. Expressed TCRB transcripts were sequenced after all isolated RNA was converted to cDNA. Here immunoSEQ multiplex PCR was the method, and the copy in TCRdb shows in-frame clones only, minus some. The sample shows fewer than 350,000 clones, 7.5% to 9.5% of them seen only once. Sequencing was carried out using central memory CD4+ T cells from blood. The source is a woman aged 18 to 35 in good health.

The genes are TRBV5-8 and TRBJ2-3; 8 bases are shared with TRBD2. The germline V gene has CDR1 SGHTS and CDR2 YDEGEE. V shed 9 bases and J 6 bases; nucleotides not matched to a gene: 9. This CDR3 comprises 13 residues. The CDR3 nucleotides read TGTGCCACATCGGGAGGGCCATGGGATACGCAGTATTTT. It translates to CATSGGPWDTQYF.

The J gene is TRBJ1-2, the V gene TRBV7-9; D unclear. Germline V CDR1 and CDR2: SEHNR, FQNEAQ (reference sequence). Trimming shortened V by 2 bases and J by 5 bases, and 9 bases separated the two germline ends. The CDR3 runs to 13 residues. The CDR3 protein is CASSLPGSYGYTF. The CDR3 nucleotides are TGTGCCAGCAGCTTACCAGGATCTTATGGCTACACCTTC.

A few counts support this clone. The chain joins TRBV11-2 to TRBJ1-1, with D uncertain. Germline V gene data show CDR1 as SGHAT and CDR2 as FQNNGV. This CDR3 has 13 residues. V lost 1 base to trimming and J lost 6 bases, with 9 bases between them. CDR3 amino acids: CASSLGVAAEAFF. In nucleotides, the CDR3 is TGTGCCAGCAGCTTAGGAGTCGCTGCTGAAGCTTTCTTT.

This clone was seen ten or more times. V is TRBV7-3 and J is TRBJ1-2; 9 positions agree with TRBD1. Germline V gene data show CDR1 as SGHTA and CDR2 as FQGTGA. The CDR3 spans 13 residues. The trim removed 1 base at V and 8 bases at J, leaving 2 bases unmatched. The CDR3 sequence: CASSLNRGHGYTF. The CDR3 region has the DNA TGTGCCAGCAGCTTAAACAGGGGGCACGGCTACACCTTC.

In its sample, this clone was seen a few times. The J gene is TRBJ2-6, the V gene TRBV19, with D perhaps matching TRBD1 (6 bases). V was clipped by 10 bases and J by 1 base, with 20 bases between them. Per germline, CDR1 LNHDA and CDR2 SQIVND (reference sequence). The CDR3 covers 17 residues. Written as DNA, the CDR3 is TGTGCCACCCTCCCACAGGGATCCCTATCTGGGGCCAACGTCCTGACTTTC. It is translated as CATLPQGSLSGANVLTF.